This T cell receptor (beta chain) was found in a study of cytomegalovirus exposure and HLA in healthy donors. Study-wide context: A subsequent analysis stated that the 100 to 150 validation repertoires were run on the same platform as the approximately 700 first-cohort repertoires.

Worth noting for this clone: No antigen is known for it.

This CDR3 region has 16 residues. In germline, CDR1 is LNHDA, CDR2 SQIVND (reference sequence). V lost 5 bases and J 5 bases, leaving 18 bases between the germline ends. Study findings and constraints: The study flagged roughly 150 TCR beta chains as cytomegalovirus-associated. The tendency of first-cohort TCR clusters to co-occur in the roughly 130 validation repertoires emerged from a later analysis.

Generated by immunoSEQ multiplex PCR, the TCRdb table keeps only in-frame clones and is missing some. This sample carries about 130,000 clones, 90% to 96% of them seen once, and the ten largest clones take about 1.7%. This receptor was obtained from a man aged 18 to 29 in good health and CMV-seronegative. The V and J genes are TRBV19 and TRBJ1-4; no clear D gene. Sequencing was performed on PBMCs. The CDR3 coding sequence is TGTGCCAGTAGTGCGGGTGGGGAGTCCACAAATGAAAAACTGTTTTTT. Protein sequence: CASSAGGESTNEKLFF.